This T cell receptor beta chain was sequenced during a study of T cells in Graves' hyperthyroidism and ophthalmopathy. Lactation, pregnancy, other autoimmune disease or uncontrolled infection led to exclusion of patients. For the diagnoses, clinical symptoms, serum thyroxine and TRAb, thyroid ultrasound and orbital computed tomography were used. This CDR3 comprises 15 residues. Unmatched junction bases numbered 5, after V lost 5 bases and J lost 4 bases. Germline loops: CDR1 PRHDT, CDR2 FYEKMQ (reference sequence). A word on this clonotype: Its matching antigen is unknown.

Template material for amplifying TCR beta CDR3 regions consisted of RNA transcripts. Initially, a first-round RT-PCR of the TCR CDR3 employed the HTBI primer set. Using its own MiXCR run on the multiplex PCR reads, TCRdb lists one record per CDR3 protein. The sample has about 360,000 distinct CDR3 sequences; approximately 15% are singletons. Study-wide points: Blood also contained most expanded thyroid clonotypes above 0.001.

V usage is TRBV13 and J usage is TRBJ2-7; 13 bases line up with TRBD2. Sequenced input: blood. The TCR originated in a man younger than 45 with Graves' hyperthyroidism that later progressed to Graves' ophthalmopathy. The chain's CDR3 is CASSARLAGGYEQYF. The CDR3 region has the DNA TGTGCCAGCAGCGCCCGACTAGCGGGGGGTTACGAGCAGTACTTC.